This TCR beta chain originates from a study of immune evolution from preneoplasia to lung adenocarcinoma. General study findings and limits: Normal lung had the highest top T cell clone frequencies.

Turning to this clone: The target antigen is unknown.

Method: immunoSEQ multiplex PCR; TCRdb's copy keeps in-frame clones and lacks some. The repertoire consists of 3,600 or so clones, with about three quarters occurring once and the leading ten covering around an eighth. CDR1 and CDR2 (germline): SGHDT, YYEEEE. The CDR3 spans 14 residues. Trimming took 4 bases from V and 4 from J; bases not matched to a gene: 4. Between the mid-2010s and the late 2010s, patients underwent resection in Japan or China. Two lung cancer pathologists independently confirmed each histologic diagnosis. V is TRBV5-6 and J is TRBJ1-2; 10 nucleotides agree with TRBD1. The source is a person aged 70 to 85 with lung adenocarcinoma. The sample consisted of FFPE adjacent normal lung tissue. The CDR3 spells CASSHGTGAYGYTF. CDR3 nucleotides: TGTGCCAGCAGCCATGGGACAGGGGCCTATGGCTACACCTTC.